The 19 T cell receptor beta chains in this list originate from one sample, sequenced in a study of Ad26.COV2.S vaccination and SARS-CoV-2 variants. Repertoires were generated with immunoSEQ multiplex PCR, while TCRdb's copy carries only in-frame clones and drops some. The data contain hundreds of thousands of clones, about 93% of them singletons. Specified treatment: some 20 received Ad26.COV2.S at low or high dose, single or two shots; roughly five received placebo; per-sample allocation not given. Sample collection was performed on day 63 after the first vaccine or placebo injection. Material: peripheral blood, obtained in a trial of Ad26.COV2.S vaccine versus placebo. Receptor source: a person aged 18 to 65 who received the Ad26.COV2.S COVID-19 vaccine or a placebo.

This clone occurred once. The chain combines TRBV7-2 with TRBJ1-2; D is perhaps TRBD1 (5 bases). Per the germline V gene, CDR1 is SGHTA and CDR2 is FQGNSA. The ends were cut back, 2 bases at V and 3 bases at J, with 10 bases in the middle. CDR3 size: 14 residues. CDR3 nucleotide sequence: TGTGCCAGCAGCTTACAGGGTTATGACTATGGCTACACCTTC. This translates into CASSLQGYDYGYTF.

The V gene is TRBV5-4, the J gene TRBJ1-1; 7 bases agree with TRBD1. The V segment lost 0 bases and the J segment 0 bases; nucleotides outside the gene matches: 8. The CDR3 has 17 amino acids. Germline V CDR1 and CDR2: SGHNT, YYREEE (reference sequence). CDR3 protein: CASSLDRGSKLNTEAFF. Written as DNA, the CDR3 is TGTGCCAGCAGCTTGGACAGGGGTTCTAAATTGAACACTGAAGCTTTCTTT. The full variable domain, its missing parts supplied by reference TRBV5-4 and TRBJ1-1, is ETGVTQSPTHLIKTRGQQVTLRCSSQSGHNTVSWYQQALGQGPQFIFQYYREEENGRGNFPPRFSGLQFPNYSSELNVNALELDDSALYLCASSLDRGSKLNTEAFFGQGTRLTVV.

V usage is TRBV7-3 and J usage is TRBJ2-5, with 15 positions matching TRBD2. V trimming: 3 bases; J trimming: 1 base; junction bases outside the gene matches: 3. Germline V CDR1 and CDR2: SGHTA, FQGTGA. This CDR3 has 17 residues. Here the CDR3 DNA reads TGTGCCAGCAGCTTTCCGGGACTAGCGGGGGGCCAAGAGACCCAGTACTTC. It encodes CASSFPGLAGGQETQYF.

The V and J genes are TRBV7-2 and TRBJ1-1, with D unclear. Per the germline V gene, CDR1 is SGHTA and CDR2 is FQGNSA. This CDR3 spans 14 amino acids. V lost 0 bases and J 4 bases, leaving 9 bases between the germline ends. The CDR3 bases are TGTGCCAGCAGCTTAGCGACGGGAAGCACTGAAGCTTTCTTT. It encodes CASSLATGSTEAFF.

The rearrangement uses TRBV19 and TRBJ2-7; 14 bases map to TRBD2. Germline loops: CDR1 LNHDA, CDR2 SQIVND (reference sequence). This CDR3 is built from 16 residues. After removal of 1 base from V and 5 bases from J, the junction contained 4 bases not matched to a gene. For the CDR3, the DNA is TGTGCCAGTAGTATAGTCTTGACTAGCGGGAGGGACGAGCAGTACTTC. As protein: CASSIVLTSGRDEQYF.

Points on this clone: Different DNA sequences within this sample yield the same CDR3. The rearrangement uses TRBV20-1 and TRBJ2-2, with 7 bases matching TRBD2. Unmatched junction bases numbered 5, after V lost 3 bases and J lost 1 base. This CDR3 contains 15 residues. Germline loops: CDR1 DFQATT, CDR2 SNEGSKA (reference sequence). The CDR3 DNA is TGCAGTGCTAGTGAACTAGCGATGAACACCGGGGAGCTGTTTTTT. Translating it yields CSASELAMNTGELFF.

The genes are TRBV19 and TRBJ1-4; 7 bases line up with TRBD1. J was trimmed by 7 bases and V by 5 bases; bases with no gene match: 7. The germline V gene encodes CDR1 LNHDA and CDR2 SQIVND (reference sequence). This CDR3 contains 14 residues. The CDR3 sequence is CASSATGYAEKLFF. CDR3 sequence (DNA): TGTGCCAGTAGTGCGACAGGGTATGCTGAAAAACTGTTTTTT. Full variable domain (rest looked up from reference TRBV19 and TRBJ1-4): DGGITQSPKYLFRKEGQNVTLSCEQNLNHDAMYWYRQDPGQGLRLIYYSQIVNDFQKGDIAEGYSVSREKKESFPLTVTSAQKNPTAFYLCASSATGYAEKLFFGSGTQLSVL.

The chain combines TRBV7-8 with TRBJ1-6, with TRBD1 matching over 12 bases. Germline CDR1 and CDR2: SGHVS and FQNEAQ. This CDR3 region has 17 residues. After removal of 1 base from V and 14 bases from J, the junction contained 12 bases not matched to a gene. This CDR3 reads CASSLGIRDRGPETLHF. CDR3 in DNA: TGTGCCAGCAGCTTAGGAATCCGGGACAGGGGGCCGGAAACCCTCCACTTT.

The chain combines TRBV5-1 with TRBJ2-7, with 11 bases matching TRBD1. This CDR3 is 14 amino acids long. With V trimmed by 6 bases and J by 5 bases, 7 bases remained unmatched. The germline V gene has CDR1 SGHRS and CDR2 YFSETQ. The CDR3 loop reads CASNTGQGVHEQYF. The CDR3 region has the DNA TGCGCCAGCAACACGGGACAGGGGGTTCACGAGCAGTACTTC.

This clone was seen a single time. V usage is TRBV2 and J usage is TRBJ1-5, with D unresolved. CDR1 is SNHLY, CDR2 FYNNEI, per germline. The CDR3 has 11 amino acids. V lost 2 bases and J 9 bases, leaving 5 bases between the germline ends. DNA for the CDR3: TGTGCCAGCAGTGAAACGGGGCCCCAGCATTTT. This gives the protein CASSETGPQHF. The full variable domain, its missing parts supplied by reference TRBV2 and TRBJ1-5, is EPEVTQTPSHQVTQMGQEVILRCVPISNHLYFYWYRQILGQKVEFLVSFYNNEISEKSEIFDDQFSVERPDGSNFTLKIRSTKLEDSAMYFCASSETGPQHFGDGTRLSIL.

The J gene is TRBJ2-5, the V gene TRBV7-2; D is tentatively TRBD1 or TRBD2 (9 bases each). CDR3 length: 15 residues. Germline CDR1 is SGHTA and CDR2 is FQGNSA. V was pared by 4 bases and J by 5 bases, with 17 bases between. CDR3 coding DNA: TGTGCCAGCAGCTCCCCTAGCGGGACAGGGGAGACCCAGTACTTC. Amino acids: CASSSPSGTGETQYF.

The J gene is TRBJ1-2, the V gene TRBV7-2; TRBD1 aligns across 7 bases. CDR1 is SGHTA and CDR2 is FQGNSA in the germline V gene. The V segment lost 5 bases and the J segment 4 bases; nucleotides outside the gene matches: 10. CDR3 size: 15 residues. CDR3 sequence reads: CASSDRQGRSYGYTF. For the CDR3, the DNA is TGTGCCAGCAGCGACCGACAGGGAAGATCCTATGGCTACACCTTC.

The CDR3 region has the DNA TGTGCCAGCAGTACAGAAAACACCGGGGAGCTGTTTTTT. Translation: CASSTENTGELFF. The J gene is TRBJ2-2, the V gene TRBV25-1; D gene uncertain. The length of the CDR3 is 13 residues. The germline V gene encodes CDR1 MGHDK and CDR2 SYGVNS. V gave up 5 bases and J gave up 2 bases, with 6 bases separating them.

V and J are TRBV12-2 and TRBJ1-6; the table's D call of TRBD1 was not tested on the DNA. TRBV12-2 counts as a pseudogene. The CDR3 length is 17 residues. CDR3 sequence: CASRLVMGQDYNSPLHF. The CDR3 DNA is TGTGCAAGTCGCTTAGTAATGGGACAGGACTACAATTCACCCCTCCACTTT.

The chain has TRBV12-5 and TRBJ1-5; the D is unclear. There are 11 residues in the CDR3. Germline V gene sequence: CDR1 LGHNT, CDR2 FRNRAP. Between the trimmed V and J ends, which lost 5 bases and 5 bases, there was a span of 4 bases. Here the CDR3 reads CASGPHQPQHF. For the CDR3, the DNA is TGTGCTAGTGGTCCGCATCAGCCCCAGCATTTT.

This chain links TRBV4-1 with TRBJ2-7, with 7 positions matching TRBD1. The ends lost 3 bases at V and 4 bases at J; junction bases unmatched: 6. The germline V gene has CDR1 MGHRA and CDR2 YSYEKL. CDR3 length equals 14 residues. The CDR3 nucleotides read TGCGCCAGCAGCCAGACAGGGAGACCTTACGAGCAGTACTTC. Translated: CASSQTGRPYEQYF.

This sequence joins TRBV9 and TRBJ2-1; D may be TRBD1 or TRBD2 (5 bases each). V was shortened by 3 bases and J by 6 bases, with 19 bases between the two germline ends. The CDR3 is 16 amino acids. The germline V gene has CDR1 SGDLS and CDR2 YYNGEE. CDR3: CASSDRDLIAGNEQFF. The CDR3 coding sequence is TGTGCCAGCAGCGACCGGGACCTCATTGCCGGCAATGAGCAGTTCTTC.

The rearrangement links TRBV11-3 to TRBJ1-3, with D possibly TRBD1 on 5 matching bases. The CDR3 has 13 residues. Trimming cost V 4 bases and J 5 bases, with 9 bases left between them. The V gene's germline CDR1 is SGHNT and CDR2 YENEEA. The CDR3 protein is CASSSDIRNTIYF. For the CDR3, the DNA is TGTGCCAGCAGCTCGGACATCCGAAACACCATATATTTT.

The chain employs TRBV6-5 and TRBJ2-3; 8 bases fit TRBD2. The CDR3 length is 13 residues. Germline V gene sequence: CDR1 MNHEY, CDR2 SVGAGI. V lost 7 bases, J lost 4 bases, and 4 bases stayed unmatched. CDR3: CASIGRAADTQYF. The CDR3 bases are TGTGCCAGCATCGGGAGGGCGGCAGATACGCAGTATTTT.